This TCR beta chain was sequenced during a study of CD8 T cells in Susac syndrome. This clonotype was counted once. Included as multiple sclerosis controls were treatment-naive patients who had stable or active relapsing-remitting disease. Reverse transcription of about 0.5 to 1 ug RNA used random hexamers. The TCR beta CDR3 was amplified by immunoSEQ multiplex PCR across 54 Vbeta, 13 Jbeta. TCRdb recomputed calls from the immunoSEQ multiplex PCR reads with MiXCR, one row per CDR3 protein. Altogether 200,000 to 250,000 distinct CDR3 sequences are present, roughly nine tenths being singletons, with the ten largest covering about 0.13%. Per the germline V gene, CDR1 is LNHNV and CDR2 is YYDKDF (reference sequence). The CDR3 is made up of 13 amino acids. The V end lost 8 bases, the J end lost 1 base, and 11 bases lay between the germline ends.

The TCR originated in a human donor with multiple sclerosis. The sample consisted of CD8+ T cells from PBMCs. The chain joins TRBV15 to TRBJ1-1; TRBD1 might be the D (5 bases). CDR3 nucleotides: TGTGCCACCTCACAGGCCCCGAACACTGAAGCTTTCTTT. Its translation: CATSQAPNTEAFF.